A selection of T cell receptor beta chains follows, all from one sample in a study of cytomegalovirus exposure and HLA in healthy donors. Assay: immunoSEQ multiplex PCR; the TCRdb copy retains only in-frame clones and omits some. The sample shows about 180,000 clones, 80% to 90% of them seen only once. The specimen was PBMCs. The receptors here all came from a male donor in good health and CMV-seronegative. Each CDR3 is given with its conserved first and last residue. D genes are given only for firm matches. The listing skips clone size in some rows; elsewhere it reads once, few, many or a size class.

clone_size: -; j_call: TRBJ2-5; d_call: -; v_call: TRBV2; cdr3_nt: TGTGCCAGCTGGGACTGGGGAGAGACCCAGTACTTC; cdr3_aa: CASWDWGETQYF
clone_size: few; j_call: TRBJ2-1; d_call: TRBD1; v_call: TRBV6-1; cdr3_nt: TGTGCCAGTACTCGACAGGGCGCCTACAATGAGCAGTTCTTC; cdr3_aa: CASTRQGAYNEQFF
clone_size: -; j_call: TRBJ2-1; d_call: TRBD1; v_call: TRBV29-1; cdr3_nt: TGCAGCGCCCGGGACAGGACCATCTACAATGAGCAGTTCTTC; cdr3_aa: CSARDRTIYNEQFF
clone_size: -; j_call: TRBJ2-2; d_call: TRBD1; v_call: TRBV6-1; cdr3_nt: TGTGCCAGCAATAATCAGGGGGCAGCCGGGGAGCTGTTTTTT; cdr3_aa: CASNNQGAAGELFF
clone_size: -; j_call: TRBJ1-2; d_call: -; v_call: TRBV9; cdr3_nt: TGTGCCAGCGGGGTGAAGGGGGACTATGGCTACACCTTC; cdr3_aa: CASGVKGDYGYTF
clone_size: once; j_call: TRBJ2-3; d_call: TRBD2; v_call: TRBV5-6; cdr3_nt: TGTGCCAGCCGCCCCCCGGGACGATGGGGAGGGGTGACAGATACGCAGTATTTT; cdr3_aa: CASRPPGRWGGVTDTQYF
clone_size: -; j_call: TRBJ1-6; d_call: TRBD1; v_call: TRBV4-1; cdr3_nt: TGCGCCAGCAGCCAAGGGGACAGGGAGCTTTCACCCCTCCACTTT; cdr3_aa: CASSQGDRELSPLHF
clone_size: -; j_call: TRBJ2-1; d_call: -; v_call: TRBV19; cdr3_nt: TGTGCCAGTAGTTCCTCTAGATTCAATGAGCAGTTCTTC; cdr3_aa: CASSSSRFNEQFF
clone_size: -; j_call: TRBJ2-7; d_call: TRBD2; v_call: TRBV9; cdr3_nt: TGTGCCAGCAGCGTAGTGGCTAGCGGGAGGTCACAGCAGTACTTC; cdr3_aa: CASSVVASGRSQQYF
clone_size: -; j_call: TRBJ2-2; d_call: TRBD1; v_call: TRBV27; cdr3_nt: TGTGCCAGCAGTCCGAGGGGACAGGGTAGTGATGCCGGGGAGCTGTTTTTT; cdr3_aa: CASSPRGQGSDAGELFF
clone_size: -; j_call: TRBJ2-5; d_call: TRBD2; v_call: TRBV27; cdr3_nt: TGTGCCGTCGCCCCCGGGGGCGGGAGGGAAGGAGAGACCCAGTACTTC; cdr3_aa: CAVAPGGGREGETQYF
clone_size: -; j_call: TRBJ2-7; d_call: TRBD2; v_call: TRBV7-8; cdr3_nt: TGTGCCAGCAGCTTAGCGAGGACTAGCGGGAGATACTACGAGCAGTACTTC; cdr3_aa: CASSLARTSGRYYEQYF
clone_size: -; j_call: TRBJ1-5; d_call: -; v_call: TRBV28; cdr3_nt: TGTGCCAGCAGATTCACCAGCGATCAGCCCCAGCATTTT; cdr3_aa: CASRFTSDQPQHF
clone_size: -; j_call: TRBJ2-1; d_call: -; v_call: TRBV15; cdr3_nt: TGTGCCACCAGCAGAGATATTACGGCAGGGACACTTTACAATGAGCAGTTCTTC; cdr3_aa: CATSRDITAGTLYNEQFF
clone_size: once; j_call: TRBJ2-1; d_call: TRBD2; v_call: TRBV5-1; cdr3_nt: TGCGCCAGCAGCTTGGGACTAGCGGGGGGCAGTGAGCAGTTCTTC; cdr3_aa: CASSLGLAGGSEQFF
clone_size: -; j_call: TRBJ2-7; d_call: TRBD2; v_call: TRBV6-5; cdr3_nt: TGTGCCAGCAGTTACTCCGGGGGACTAGCGGGGGGCGAGCAGTACTTC; cdr3_aa: CASSYSGGLAGGEQYF
clone_size: -; j_call: TRBJ2-5; d_call: TRBD1; v_call: TRBV5-4; cdr3_nt: TGTGCCAGCAGCTCCGGGACAGGGGGCGCGGAGACCCAGTACTTC; cdr3_aa: CASSSGTGGAETQYF
clone_size: -; j_call: TRBJ2-1; d_call: TRBD1; v_call: TRBV6-5; cdr3_nt: TGTGCCAGCAGTCCGGACAGGGTAGGTGCTCTTCGGCAGTTCTTC; cdr3_aa: CASSPDRVGALRQFF
clone_size: -; j_call: TRBJ2-7; d_call: -; v_call: TRBV25-1; cdr3_nt: TGTGCCAGCAGTTCGCACAGGGGAGGCGAGCAGTACTTC; cdr3_aa: CASSSHRGGEQYF
clone_size: -; j_call: TRBJ2-7; d_call: TRBD1; v_call: TRBV5-6; cdr3_nt: TGTGCCAGCAGTTACGTGCCGGACAGGGCCCACGAGCAGTACTTC; cdr3_aa: CASSYVPDRAHEQYF
clone_size: -; j_call: TRBJ1-1; d_call: -; v_call: TRBV15; cdr3_nt: TGTGCCACCTTGCAGACACTTTTACAGGGCACCTACAAGAACACTGAAGCTTTCTTT; cdr3_aa: CATLQTLLQGTYKNTEAFF
clone_size: -; j_call: TRBJ1-5; d_call: TRBD1; v_call: TRBV6-6; cdr3_nt: TGTGCCAGCAGTACAGGGGATGGACAGCCCCAGCATTTT; cdr3_aa: CASSTGDGQPQHF
clone_size: -; j_call: TRBJ1-5; d_call: -; v_call: TRBV6-1; cdr3_nt: TGTGCCAGCAGAGACTATAGCAATCAGCCCCAGCATTTT; cdr3_aa: CASRDYSNQPQHF
clone_size: -; j_call: TRBJ1-2; d_call: TRBD1; v_call: TRBV28; cdr3_nt: TGTGCCAGCATCGAGGACAGGGCTGGCTACACCTTC; cdr3_aa: CASIEDRAGYTF
clone_size: few; j_call: TRBJ1-4; d_call: TRBD1; v_call: TRBV2; cdr3_nt: TGTGCCAGCAGTGCAGAATGGACAGGGGGTGAAAAACTGTTTTTT; cdr3_aa: CASSAEWTGGEKLFF
clone_size: -; j_call: TRBJ1-2; d_call: TRBD1; v_call: TRBV6-5; cdr3_nt: TGTGCCAGCAGTTACTGGCAGCCAGGGGGGTTTTATGGCTACACCTTC; cdr3_aa: CASSYWQPGGFYGYTF